Reported below is one T cell receptor beta chain. Assay: immunoSEQ multiplex PCR; the TCRdb copy retains only in-frame clones and omits some. The sample lists 62,000 or so clones; 80% to 90% were seen once. V lost 11 bases and J 1 base, leaving 8 bases between the germline ends. CDR1 KGHSH and CDR2 LQKENI come from the germline V gene. CDR3 length: 11 amino acids. This record comes from a study of blood T cell repertoires in COVID-19. Looking at the study overall: Acute and convalescent COVID-19 specimens originated in the United States, Italy and Spain.

This chain joins TRBV18 and TRBJ1-1; the D is unclear. Sequenced material: peripheral blood. This TCR was recovered from a human donor in a cohort sampled during active COVID-19. The CDR3 DNA follows: TGTGCCTGCGTCGCGAACACTGAAGCTTTCTTT. Its protein product is CACVANTEAFF.